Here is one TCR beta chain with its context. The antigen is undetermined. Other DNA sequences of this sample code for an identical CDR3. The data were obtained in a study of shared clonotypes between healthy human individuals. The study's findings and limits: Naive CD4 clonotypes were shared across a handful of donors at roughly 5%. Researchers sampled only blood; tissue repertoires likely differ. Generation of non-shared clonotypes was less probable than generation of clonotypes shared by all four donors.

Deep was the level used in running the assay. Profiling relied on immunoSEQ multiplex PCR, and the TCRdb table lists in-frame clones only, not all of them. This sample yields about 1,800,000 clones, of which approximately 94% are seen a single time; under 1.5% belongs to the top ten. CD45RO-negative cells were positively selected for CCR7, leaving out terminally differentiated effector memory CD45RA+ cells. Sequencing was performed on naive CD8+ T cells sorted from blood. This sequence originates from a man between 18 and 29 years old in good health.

CDR3 loop: CASSWDSYEQYF. The CDR3 coding sequence is TGTGCCAGCAGTTGGGACAGCTACGAGCAGTACTTC. This chain links TRBV28 with TRBJ2-7; 7 bases map to TRBD1. The germline CDR1 and CDR2 sequences are MDHEN and SYDVKM. Trimming removed 4 bases from V and 3 bases from J; junction bases left unmatched: 0. The CDR3 spans 12 residues. The complete variable domain, with remaining parts taken from reference TRBV28 and TRBJ2-7, reads DVKVTQSSRYLVKRTGEKVFLECVQDMDHENMFWYRQDPGLGLRLIYFSYDVKMKEKGDIPEGYSVSREKKERFSLILESASTNQTSMYLCASSWDSYEQYFGPGTRLTVT.